This entry describes one T cell receptor beta chain. Germline V CDR1 and CDR2: SGDLS, YYNGEE. CDR3 length equals 15 residues. V lost 3 bases, J lost 2 bases, and 13 bases lay in between. Produced via immunoSEQ multiplex PCR; TCRdb's table is partial and in-frame only. The sample includes 65,000 to 70,000 clones, nearly 80% of them seen just once. These data come from a study of blood T cell repertoires in COVID-19. Across the whole study: The United States, Italy and Spain were the sources of the acute and convalescent COVID-19 samples.

The source of this sequence is a human donor in a cohort sampled during active COVID-19. The chain employs TRBV9 and TRBJ2-3, with D tentatively TRBD1 (6 bases). Sequenced sample: peripheral blood. The CDR3 sequence: CASSADGQPTDTQYF. The DNA of the CDR3 is TGTGCCAGCAGCGCTGATGGACAGCCCACAGATACGCAGTATTTT.